The present TCR beta chain was sequenced within a study of shared clonotypes between healthy human individuals. Turning to the study itself: Each donor's CD4 naive and CD4 memory cells filled three plates apiece, CD8 naive two, and CD8 memory one. Study-wide results and limits: It was only blood that was sampled, and tissue repertoires likely differ. Generation of non-shared clonotypes was less probable than generation of clonotypes shared by all four donors.

The germline V gene has CDR1 SGHKS and CDR2 YYEKEE (reference sequence). The CDR3 consists of 15 residues. J was trimmed by 1 base and V by 5 bases; bases with no gene match: 5. With regard to this clone: The target antigen is unknown.

It was 200 to 250 ng DNA, 28,000 or so T cell genomes, that sorted-subset replicate PCRs used. Here immunoSEQ multiplex PCR was the method, and the copy in TCRdb shows in-frame clones only, minus some. The data hold fewer than 1.6 million clones, with around 98.5% observed a single time. The TCR comes from a man younger than 45 in good health. The rearrangement joins TRBV5-5 to TRBJ1-5, with TRBD1 matching 8 bases. The sequencing input was naive CD4+ T cells sorted from blood. The subset: CD45RA+ positively selected. The CDR3 is CASSRTGLSNQPQHF. The CDR3 DNA reads TGTGCCAGCAGTCGGACAGGGCTGAGCAATCAGCCCCAGCATTTT.